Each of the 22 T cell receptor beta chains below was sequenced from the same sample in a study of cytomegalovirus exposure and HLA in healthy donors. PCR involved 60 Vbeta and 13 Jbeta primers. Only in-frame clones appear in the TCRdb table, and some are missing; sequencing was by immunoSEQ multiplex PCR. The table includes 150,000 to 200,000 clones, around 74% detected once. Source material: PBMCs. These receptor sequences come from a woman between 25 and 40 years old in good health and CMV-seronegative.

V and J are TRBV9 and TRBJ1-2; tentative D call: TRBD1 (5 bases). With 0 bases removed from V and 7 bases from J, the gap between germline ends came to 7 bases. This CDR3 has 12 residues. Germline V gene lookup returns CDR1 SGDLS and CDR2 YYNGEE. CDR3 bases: TGTGCCAGCAGCGTAGCTGGGGCTGGCTACACCTTC. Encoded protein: CASSVAGAGYTF.

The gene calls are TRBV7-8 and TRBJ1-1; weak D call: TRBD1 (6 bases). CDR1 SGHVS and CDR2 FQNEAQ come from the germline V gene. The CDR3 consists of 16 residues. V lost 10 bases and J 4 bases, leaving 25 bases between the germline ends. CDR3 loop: CATRPRARQAITEAFF. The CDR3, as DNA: TGTGCCACCCGGCCCAGGGCCAGACAGGCGATCACTGAAGCTTTCTTT.

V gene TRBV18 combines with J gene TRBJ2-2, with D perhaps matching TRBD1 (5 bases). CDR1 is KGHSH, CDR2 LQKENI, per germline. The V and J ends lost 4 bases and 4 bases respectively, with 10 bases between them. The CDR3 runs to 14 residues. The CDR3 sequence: CASSRTTATGELFF. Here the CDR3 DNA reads TGTGCCAGCTCACGAACGACAGCCACCGGGGAGCTGTTTTTT. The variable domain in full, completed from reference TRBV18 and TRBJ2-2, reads NAGVMQNPRHLVRRRGQEARLRCSPMKGHSHVYWYRQLPEEGLKFMVYLQKENIIDESGMPKERFSAEFPKEGPSILRIQQVVRGDSAAYFCASSRTTATGELFFGEGSRLTVL.

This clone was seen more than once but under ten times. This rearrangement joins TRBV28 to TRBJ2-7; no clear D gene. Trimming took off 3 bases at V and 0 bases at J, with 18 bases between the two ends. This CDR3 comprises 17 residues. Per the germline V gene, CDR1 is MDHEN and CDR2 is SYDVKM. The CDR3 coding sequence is TGTGCCAGCAGTTTTCACCACACGGCACGGAGCTCCTACGAGCAGTACTTC. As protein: CASSFHHTARSSYEQYF. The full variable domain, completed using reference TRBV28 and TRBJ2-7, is DVKVTQSSRYLVKRTGEKVFLECVQDMDHENMFWYRQDPGLGLRLIYFSYDVKMKEKGDIPEGYSVSREKKERFSLILESASTNQTSMYLCASSFHHTARSSYEQYFGPGTRLTVT.

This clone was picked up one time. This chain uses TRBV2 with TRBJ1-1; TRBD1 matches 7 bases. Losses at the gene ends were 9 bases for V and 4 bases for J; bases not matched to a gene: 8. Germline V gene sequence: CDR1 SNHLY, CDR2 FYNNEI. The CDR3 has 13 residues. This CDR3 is CASTIRTGTEAFF. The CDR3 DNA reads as TGTGCCAGTACAATCCGGACAGGCACTGAAGCTTTCTTT.

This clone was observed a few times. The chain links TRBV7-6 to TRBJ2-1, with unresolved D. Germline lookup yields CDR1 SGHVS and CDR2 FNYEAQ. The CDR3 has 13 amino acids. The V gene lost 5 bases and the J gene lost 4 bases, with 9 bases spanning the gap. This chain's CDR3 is CASSTEVYNEQFF. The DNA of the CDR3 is TGTGCCAGCAGCACCGAGGTGTACAATGAGCAGTTCTTC.

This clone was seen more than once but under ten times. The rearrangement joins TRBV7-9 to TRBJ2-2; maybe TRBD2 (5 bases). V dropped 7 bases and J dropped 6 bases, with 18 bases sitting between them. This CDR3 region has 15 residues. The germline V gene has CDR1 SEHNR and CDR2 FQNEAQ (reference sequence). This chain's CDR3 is CASTRSRGGSGELFF. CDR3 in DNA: TGTGCCAGCACCCGGTCCCGGGGTGGTTCCGGGGAGCTGTTTTTT.

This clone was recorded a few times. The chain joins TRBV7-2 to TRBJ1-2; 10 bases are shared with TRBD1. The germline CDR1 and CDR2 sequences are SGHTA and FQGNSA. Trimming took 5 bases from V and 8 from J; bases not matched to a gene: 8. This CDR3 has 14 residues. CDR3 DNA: TGTGCCAGCAGCCGACAGGGGGCTAGTCTGGGCTACACCTTC. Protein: CASSRQGASLGYTF.

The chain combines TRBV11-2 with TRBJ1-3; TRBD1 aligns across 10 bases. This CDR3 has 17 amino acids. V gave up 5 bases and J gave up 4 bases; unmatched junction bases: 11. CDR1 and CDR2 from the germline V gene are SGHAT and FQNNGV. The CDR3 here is CASSPRPDRGQGNTIYF. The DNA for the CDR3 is TGTGCCAGCAGCCCCCGACCCGACAGGGGGCAAGGAAACACCATATATTTT.

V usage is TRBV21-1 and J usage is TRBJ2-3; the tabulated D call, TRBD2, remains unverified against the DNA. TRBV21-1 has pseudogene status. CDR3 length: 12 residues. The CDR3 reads CASSSSGGTQYF. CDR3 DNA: TGTGCCAGCAGCAGTAGCGGGGGGACGCAGTATTTT.

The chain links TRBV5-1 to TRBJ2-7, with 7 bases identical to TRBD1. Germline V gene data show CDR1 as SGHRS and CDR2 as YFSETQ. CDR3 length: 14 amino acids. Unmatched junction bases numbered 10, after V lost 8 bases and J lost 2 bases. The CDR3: CARTRRQGTYEQYF. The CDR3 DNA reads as TGCGCCAGGACCCGGAGACAGGGTACCTACGAGCAGTACTTC.

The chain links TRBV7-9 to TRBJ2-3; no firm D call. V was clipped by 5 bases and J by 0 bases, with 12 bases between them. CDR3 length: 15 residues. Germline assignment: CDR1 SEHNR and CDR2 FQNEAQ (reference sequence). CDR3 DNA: TGTGCCAGCAGCCCCTGGTCAGTCAGCACAGATACGCAGTATTTT. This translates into CASSPWSVSTDTQYF.

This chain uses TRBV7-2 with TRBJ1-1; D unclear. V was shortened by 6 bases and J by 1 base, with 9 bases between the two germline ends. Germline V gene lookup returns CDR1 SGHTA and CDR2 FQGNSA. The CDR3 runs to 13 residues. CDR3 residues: CASREQRNTEAFF. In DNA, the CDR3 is TGTGCCAGCAGGGAGCAGAGGAACACTGAAGCTTTCTTT.

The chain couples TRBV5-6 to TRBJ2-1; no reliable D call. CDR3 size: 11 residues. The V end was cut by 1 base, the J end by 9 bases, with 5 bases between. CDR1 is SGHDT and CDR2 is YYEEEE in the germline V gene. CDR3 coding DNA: TGTGCCAGCAGCTTGTCCGGTGAGCAGTTCTTC. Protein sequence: CASSLSGEQFF. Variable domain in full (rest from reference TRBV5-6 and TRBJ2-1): DAGVTQSPTHLIKTRGQQVTLRCSPKSGHDTVSWYQQALGQGPQFIFQYYEEEERQRGNFPDRFSGHQFPNYSSELNVNALLLGDSALYLCASSLSGEQFFGPGTRLTVL.

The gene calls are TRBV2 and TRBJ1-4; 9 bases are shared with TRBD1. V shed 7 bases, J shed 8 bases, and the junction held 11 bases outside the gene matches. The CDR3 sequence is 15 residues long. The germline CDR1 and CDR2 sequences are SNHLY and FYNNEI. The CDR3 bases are TGTGCCAGCACTCTCCAGGGACAGGGTAACGAAAAACTGTTTTTT. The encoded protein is CASTLQGQGNEKLFF.

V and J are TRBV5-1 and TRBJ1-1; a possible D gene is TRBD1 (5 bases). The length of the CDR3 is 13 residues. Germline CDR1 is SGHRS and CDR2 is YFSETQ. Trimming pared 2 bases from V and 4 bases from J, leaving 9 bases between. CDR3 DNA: TGCGCCAGCAGCTTATCCGGGGGCACTGAAGCTTTCTTT. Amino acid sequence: CASSLSGGTEAFF.

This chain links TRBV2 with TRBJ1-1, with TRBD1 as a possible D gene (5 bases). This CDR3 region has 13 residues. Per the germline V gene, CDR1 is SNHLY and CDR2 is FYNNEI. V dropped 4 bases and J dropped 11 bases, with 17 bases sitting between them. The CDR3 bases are TGTGCCAGCAGTGCGCGACAGTGGGAGGTGGCTTTCTTT. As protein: CASSARQWEVAFF.

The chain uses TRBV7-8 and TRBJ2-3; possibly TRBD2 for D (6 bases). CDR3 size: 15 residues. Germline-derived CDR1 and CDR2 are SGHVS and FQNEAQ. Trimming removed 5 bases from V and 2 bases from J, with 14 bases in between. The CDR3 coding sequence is TGTGCCAGCAGCCAGGGACTTCTATCCACAGATACGCAGTATTTT. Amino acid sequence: CASSQGLLSTDTQYF.

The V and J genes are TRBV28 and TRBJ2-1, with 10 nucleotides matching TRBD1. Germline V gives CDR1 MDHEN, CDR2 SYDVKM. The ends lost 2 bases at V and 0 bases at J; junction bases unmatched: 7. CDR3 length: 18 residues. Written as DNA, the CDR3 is TGTGCCAGCAGTTTAAGGGACAGGGGTTCGAGCTCCTACAATGAGCAGTTCTTC. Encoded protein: CASSLRDRGSSSYNEQFF.

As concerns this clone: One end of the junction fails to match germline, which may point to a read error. The chain's CDR3 is CAWSVSTGQGASSLHF. The CDR3 nucleotides read TGTGCCTGGAGTGTTTCTACGGGACAGGGTGCTTCATCCCTCCACTTT. This chain connects TRBV30 to TRBJ1-6, with TRBD1 matching over 9 bases. Germline loops: CDR1 GTSNPN, CDR2 SVGIG (reference sequence). The CDR3 extends over 16 amino acids.

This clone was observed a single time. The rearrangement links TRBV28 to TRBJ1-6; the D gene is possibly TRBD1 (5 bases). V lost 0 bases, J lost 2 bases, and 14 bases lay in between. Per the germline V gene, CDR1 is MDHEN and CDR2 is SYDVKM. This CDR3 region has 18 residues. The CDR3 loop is CASSLWSGAETYNSPLHF. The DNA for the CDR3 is TGTGCCAGCAGTTTATGGTCTGGGGCCGAAACCTATAATTCACCCCTCCACTTT. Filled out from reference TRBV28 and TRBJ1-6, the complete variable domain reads DVKVTQSSRYLVKRTGEKVFLECVQDMDHENMFWYRQDPGLGLRLIYFSYDVKMKEKGDIPEGYSVSREKKERFSLILESASTNQTSMYLCASSLWSGAETYNSPLHFGNGTRLTVT.

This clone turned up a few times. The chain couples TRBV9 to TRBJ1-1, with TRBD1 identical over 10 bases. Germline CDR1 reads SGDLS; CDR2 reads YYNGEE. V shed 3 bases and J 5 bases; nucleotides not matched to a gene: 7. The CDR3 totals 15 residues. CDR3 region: CASSATGGAGTEAFF. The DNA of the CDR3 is TGTGCCAGCAGCGCGACAGGGGGCGCTGGGACTGAAGCTTTCTTT.